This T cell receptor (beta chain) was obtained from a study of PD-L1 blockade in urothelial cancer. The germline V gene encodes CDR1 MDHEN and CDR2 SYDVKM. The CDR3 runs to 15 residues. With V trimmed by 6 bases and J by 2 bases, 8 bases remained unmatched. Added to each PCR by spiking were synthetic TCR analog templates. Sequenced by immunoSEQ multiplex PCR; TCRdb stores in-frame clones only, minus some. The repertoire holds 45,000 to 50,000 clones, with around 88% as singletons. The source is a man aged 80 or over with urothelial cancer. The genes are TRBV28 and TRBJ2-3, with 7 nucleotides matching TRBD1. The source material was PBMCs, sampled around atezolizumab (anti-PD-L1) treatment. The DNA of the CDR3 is TGTGCCAGCAGCCCCTCGGACAGGTTCACAGATACGCAGTATTTT. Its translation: CASSPSDRFTDTQYF. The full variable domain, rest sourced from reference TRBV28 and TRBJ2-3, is DVKVTQSSRYLVKRTGEKVFLECVQDMDHENMFWYRQDPGLGLRLIYFSYDVKMKEKGDIPEGYSVSREKKERFSLILESASTNQTSMYLCASSPSDRFTDTQYFGPGTRLTVL.